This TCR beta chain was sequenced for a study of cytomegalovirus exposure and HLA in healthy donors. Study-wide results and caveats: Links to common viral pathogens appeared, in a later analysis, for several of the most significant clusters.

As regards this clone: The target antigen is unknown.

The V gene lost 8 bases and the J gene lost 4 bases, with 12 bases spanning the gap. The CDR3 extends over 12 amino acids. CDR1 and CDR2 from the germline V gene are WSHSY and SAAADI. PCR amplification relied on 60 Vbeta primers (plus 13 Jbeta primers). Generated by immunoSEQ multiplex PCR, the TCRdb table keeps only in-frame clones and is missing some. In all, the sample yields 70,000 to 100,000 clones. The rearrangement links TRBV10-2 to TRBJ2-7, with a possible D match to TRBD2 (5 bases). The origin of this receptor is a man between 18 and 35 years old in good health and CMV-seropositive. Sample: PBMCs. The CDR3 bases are TGCGCCAGCGGCAACGGGGATTACGAGCAGTACTTC. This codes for CASGNGDYEQYF.